One sample yielded the 25 T cell receptor beta chains listed below, sequenced in a study of a mutant IDH1 vaccine in newly diagnosed glioma. Their antigen targets remain unknown. Time point meaning: week 35, safety follow-up. In the vaccine, a single dose held 300 ug of the mutant IDH1 20-mer peptide, along with topical imiquimod. The method was immunoSEQ multiplex PCR; TCRdb's version includes in-frame clones alone and lacks a portion of them. The data contain about 68,000 clones, 84% of them singletons. This specimen consisted of PBMCs, obtained from a glioma patient whose treatment included an IDH1 peptide vaccine. The receptors derive from a man aged 18 to 35 with glioma.

The genes are TRBV7-8 and TRBJ1-6; a possible D gene is TRBD1 (5 bases). This CDR3 spans 16 amino acids. The V gene lost 1 base and the J gene lost 7 bases, with 14 bases spanning the gap. Germline-derived CDR1 and CDR2 are SGHVS and FQNEAQ. As DNA, the CDR3 is TGTGCCAGCAGCTTAGTGGGGGAAATGGCCAATTCACCCCTCCACTTT. Protein product: CASSLVGEMANSPLHF.

In the case of this clone: Within the sample, other DNA sequences also encode this same CDR3. The rearrangement joins TRBV5-1 to TRBJ2-5; D unresolved. Trimming took off 6 bases at V and 5 bases at J, with 8 bases between the two ends. The CDR3 is 11 residues long. Per germline, CDR1 SGHRS and CDR2 YFSETQ. The CDR3 is CASTLQETQYF. As DNA, the CDR3 is TGCGCCAGCACGTTACAGGAGACCCAGTACTTC. The full variable domain, with the rest looked up from reference TRBV5-1 and TRBJ2-5, is KAGVTQTPRYLIKTRGQQVTLSCSPISGHRSVSWYQQTPGQGLQFLFEYFSETQRNKGNFPGRFSGRQFSNSRSEMNVSTLELGDSALYLCASTLQETQYFGPGTRLLVL.

The J gene is TRBJ2-4, the V gene TRBV19, with 11 bases lining up with TRBD1. Germline V gene sequence: CDR1 LNHDA, CDR2 SQIVND (reference sequence). V gave up 4 bases and J gave up 7 bases; unmatched junction bases: 0. The CDR3 covers 13 residues. The CDR3 DNA sequence: TGTGCCAGTAGTAGGGACAGGGGGAACATTCAGTACTTC. Its protein product is CASSRDRGNIQYF. The full variable domain, in which reference TRBV19 and TRBJ2-4 provide the parts outside the CDR3, is DGGITQSPKYLFRKEGQNVTLSCEQNLNHDAMYWYRQDPGQGLRLIYYSQIVNDFQKGDIAEGYSVSREKKESFPLTVTSAQKNPTAFYLCASSRDRGNIQYFGAGTRLSVL.

This sequence joins TRBV7-2 and TRBJ2-2; D is unresolved. The CDR3 is 13 amino acids. V lost 3 bases, J lost 6 bases, and 8 bases lay in between. CDR1 is SGHTA, CDR2 FQGNSA, per germline. CDR3 protein: CASSFWASGELFF. The CDR3 DNA is TGTGCCAGCAGCTTTTGGGCATCCGGGGAGCTGTTTTTT.

The CDR3 DNA is TGTGCCAGCAGCCGGGATCCGTCTGGGGTAGGCTACACCTTC. Its protein is CASSRDPSGVGYTF. The genes are TRBV7-2 and TRBJ1-2, with unresolved D. The length of the CDR3 is 14 residues. V dropped 5 bases and J dropped 8 bases, with 18 bases sitting between them. Germline lookup yields CDR1 SGHTA and CDR2 FQGNSA.

V gene TRBV9 combines with J gene TRBJ1-3, with D possibly TRBD1 on 5 matching bases. CDR3 length: 14 residues. Germline CDR1 SGDLS, CDR2 YYNGEE. V lost 7 bases to trimming and J lost 0 bases, with 11 bases between them. DNA for the CDR3: TGTGCCAGCTCCGGGGGACGCTCTGGAAACACCATATATTTT. Translating gives CASSGGRSGNTIYF.

The V and J genes are TRBV6-1 and TRBJ1-5, with TRBD1 as a possible D gene (5 bases). Germline V gives CDR1 MNHNS, CDR2 SASEGT. The V end lost 2 bases, the J end lost 0 bases, and 14 bases lay between the germline ends. This CDR3 spans 17 amino acids. CDR3 amino acids: CASSEWDPGFSNQPQHF. The CDR3 region has the DNA TGTGCCAGCAGTGAATGGGACCCGGGGTTTAGCAATCAGCCCCAGCATTTT.

For the CDR3, the DNA is TGTGCCAGCAGTTCCCTTGGCGGGGCGGGCGATGAGCAGTTCTTC. Translation: CASSSLGGAGDEQFF. The rearrangement links TRBV6-1 to TRBJ2-1; D possibly corresponds to TRBD2 (6 bases). The germline gives CDR1 MNHNS, CDR2 SASEGT. Trimming left V 5 bases short and J 8 bases short, with 19 bases between. The CDR3 has 15 residues.

Only one count was recorded for this clone. The CDR3 sequence: CASSPGQGHTYEQYF. The CDR3, as DNA: TGTGCCAGCTCACCGGGACAGGGTCATACCTACGAGCAGTACTTC. The V and J genes are TRBV18 and TRBJ2-7; TRBD1 agrees at 9 bases. This CDR3 has 15 residues. Germline CDR1 reads KGHSH; CDR2 reads LQKENI. V was clipped by 3 bases and J by 2 bases; unmatched bases: 5.

The rearrangement joins TRBV27 to TRBJ1-1; 8 bases fit TRBD1. The germline gives CDR1 MNHEY, CDR2 SMNVEV (reference sequence). V was pared by 5 bases and J by 4 bases, with 12 bases of the junction left unmatched. There are 16 residues in the CDR3. The CDR3 loop is CASSDNLPGGGTEAFF. For the CDR3, the DNA is TGTGCCAGCAGTGATAACCTCCCAGGGGGCGGCACTGAAGCTTTCTTT.

The rearrangement joins TRBV4-1 to TRBJ1-6; D is ambiguous. V lost 0 bases to trimming and J lost 9 bases, with 6 bases between them. The V gene's germline CDR1 is MGHRA and CDR2 YSYEKL. The CDR3 totals 13 residues. The CDR3 sequence: CASSQERSSPLHF. The CDR3 region has the DNA TGCGCCAGCAGCCAAGAGCGGAGTTCACCCCTCCACTTT.

The chain is built from TRBV6-6 and TRBJ1-1, with D hard to call. The CDR3 contains 11 residues. The germline CDR1 and CDR2 sequences are MNHNY and SVGAGI (reference sequence). V was clipped by 4 bases and J by 4 bases, with 4 bases between them. This CDR3 is CASSSITEAFF. The CDR3 bases are TGTGCCAGCAGTTCGATCACTGAAGCTTTCTTT.

This chain links TRBV4-3 with TRBJ2-2; perhaps TRBD1 as D (5 bases). Trimming removed 0 bases at V and 4 bases at J, with 12 bases between. The CDR3 is 16 amino acids. Germline V gene sequence: CDR1 LGHNA, CDR2 YSLEER. In nucleotides, the CDR3 is TGCGCCAGCAGCCAAGAGAGCAGGGCAGCCACCGGGGAGCTGTTTTTT. Residues: CASSQESRAATGELFF.

This clone occurred once. The J gene is TRBJ2-7, the V gene TRBV6-1; the match to TRBD1 covers 9 bases. The CDR3 spans 15 residues. Per germline, CDR1 MNHNS and CDR2 SASEGT. J lost 3 bases, V lost 3 bases, and 6 bases had no gene match. In DNA form, the CDR3 reads TGTGCCAGCAGTGAGCAACCGGGACAGGGCTACGAGCAGTACTTC. Translation: CASSEQPGQGYEQYF.

The chain joins TRBV4-3 to TRBJ2-7, with D perhaps matching TRBD1 (5 bases). Deletions cut 0 bases from V and 2 bases from J, with 8 bases between. Germline V gene lookup returns CDR1 LGHNA and CDR2 YSLEER. CDR3 length: 14 residues. CDR3 sequence (DNA): TGCGCCAGCAGCCAAGATCAGGGTCCCTACGAGCAGTACTTC. Its protein product is CASSQDQGPYEQYF.

This chain joins TRBV6-1 and TRBJ2-7; maybe TRBD1 (5 bases). Germline V gene data show CDR1 as MNHNS and CDR2 as SASEGT. Between the trimmed V and J ends, which lost 3 bases and 7 bases, there was a span of 16 bases. This CDR3 has 14 residues. As DNA, the CDR3 is TGTGCCAGCAGTGAGATGGCAGGGTTGTGGGAGCAGTACTTC. Translation: CASSEMAGLWEQYF.

This clone was detected once. The chain carries TRBV27 and TRBJ1-3; 7 nucleotides align to TRBD1. Germline assignment: CDR1 MNHEY and CDR2 SMNVEV (reference sequence). The V gene end was trimmed by 6 bases and the J gene end by 0 bases; junction bases not matched to a gene: 5. The length of the CDR3 is 15 residues. CDR3 sequence reads: CASRRTGNSGNTIYF. CDR3 DNA sequence: TGTGCCAGCAGGCGGACAGGCAACTCTGGAAACACCATATATTTT.

The chain employs TRBV4-3 and TRBJ1-1; no firm D call. Germline CDR1 and CDR2: LGHNA and YSLEER. V lost 4 bases, J lost 2 bases, and 8 bases lay in between. This CDR3 is built from 13 residues. The chain's CDR3 is CASSRASNTEAFF. The CDR3 DNA sequence: TGCGCCAGCAGCCGGGCTAGCAACACTGAAGCTTTCTTT.

The gene calls are TRBV7-6 and TRBJ2-2; the D gene could be TRBD1 or TRBD2 (6 bases each). Germline assignment: CDR1 SGHVS and CDR2 FNYEAQ. Trimming removed 5 bases from V and 5 bases from J, with 21 bases in between. The CDR3 spans 17 residues. The CDR3 protein is CASSAWGAGQSTGELFF. For the CDR3, the DNA is TGTGCCAGCAGCGCCTGGGGGGCCGGACAATCAACCGGGGAGCTGTTTTTT.

The rearrangement joins TRBV6-6 to TRBJ2-1; perhaps TRBD2 as D (5 bases). V was cut by 2 bases and J by 15 bases, with 20 bases left in between. Germline lookup yields CDR1 MNHNY and CDR2 SVGAGI (reference sequence). The CDR3 spans 14 residues. Here the CDR3 DNA reads TGTGCCAGCAGTTACCAGTCGCCAAGTCTCGCGGGGTTCTTC. Encoded protein: CASSYQSPSLAGFF.

The chain employs TRBV10-3 and TRBJ2-7, with 10 nucleotides matching TRBD1. Germline CDR1 is ENHRY and CDR2 is SYGVKD. The CDR3 runs 15 residues. Trimming took 4 bases from V and 4 from J; bases not matched to a gene: 7. CDR3 protein: CAISGAGTGVYEQYF. The CDR3 nucleotides read TGTGCCATCAGTGGGGCCGGGACAGGGGTATACGAGCAGTACTTC.

The V gene is TRBV10-3, the J gene TRBJ2-5, with unresolved D. There are 14 residues in the CDR3. Germline V gene data show CDR1 as ENHRY and CDR2 as SYGVKD. The V and J ends lost 6 bases and 3 bases respectively, with 14 bases between them. CDR3 amino acids: CAISQPTEKETQYF. CDR3 DNA: TGTGCCATCAGCCAACCTACTGAGAAAGAGACCCAGTACTTC.

The chain joins TRBV2 to TRBJ1-2, with D possibly TRBD1 on 6 matching bases. CDR1 and CDR2 from the germline V gene are SNHLY and FYNNEI. V lost 7 bases and J lost 3, with 15 bases in between. This CDR3 is built from 14 residues. The CDR3 spells CASTHREGHYGYTF. CDR3 nucleotide sequence: TGTGCCAGCACCCACAGGGAGGGCCACTATGGCTACACCTTC.

The V and J genes are TRBV5-5 and TRBJ2-7; perhaps TRBD2 as D (6 bases). V lost 1 base, J lost 2 bases, and 13 bases lay in between. Looked up from germline, CDR1 is SGHKS and CDR2 is YYEKEE (reference sequence). CDR3 length: 15 amino acids. DNA for the CDR3: TGTGCCAGCAGCTTGTCTGATAGCGGAACCTACGAGCAGTACTTC. Encoded protein: CASSLSDSGTYEQYF.

The chain uses TRBV19 and TRBJ2-7; no clear D gene. Germline-derived CDR1 and CDR2 are LNHDA and SQIVND (reference sequence). The CDR3 loop spans 13 amino acids. V was clipped by 6 bases and J by 0 bases, with 9 bases between them. The CDR3 loop is CASRGIGSYEQYF. Written as DNA, the CDR3 is TGTGCCAGTAGAGGGATCGGCTCCTACGAGCAGTACTTC.